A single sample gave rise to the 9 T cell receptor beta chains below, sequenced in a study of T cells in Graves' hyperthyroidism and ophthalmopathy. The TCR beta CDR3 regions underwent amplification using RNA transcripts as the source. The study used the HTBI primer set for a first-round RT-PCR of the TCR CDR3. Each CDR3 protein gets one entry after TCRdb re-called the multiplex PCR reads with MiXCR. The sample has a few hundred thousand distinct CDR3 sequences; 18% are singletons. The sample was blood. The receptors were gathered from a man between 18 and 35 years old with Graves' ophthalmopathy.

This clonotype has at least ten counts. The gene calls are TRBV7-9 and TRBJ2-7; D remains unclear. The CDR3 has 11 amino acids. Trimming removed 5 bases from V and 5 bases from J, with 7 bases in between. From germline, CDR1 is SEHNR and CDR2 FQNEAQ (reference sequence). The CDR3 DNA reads TGTGCCAGCAGCCGTGTGGACGAGCAGTACTTC. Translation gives CASSRVDEQYF.

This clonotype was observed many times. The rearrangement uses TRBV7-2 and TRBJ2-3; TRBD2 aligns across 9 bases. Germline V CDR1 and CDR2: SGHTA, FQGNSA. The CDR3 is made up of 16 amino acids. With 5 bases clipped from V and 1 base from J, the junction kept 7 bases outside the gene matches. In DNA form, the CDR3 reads TGTGCCAGCAGCATCGTAGCGGGGGCCCGCACAGATACGCAGTATTTT. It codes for CASSIVAGARTDTQYF.

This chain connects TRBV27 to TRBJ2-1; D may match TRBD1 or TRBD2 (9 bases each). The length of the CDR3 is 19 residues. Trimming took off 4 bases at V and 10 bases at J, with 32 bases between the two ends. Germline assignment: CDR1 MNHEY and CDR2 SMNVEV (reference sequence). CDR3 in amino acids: CASSYRDRVGAGGPGEQFF. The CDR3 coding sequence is TGTGCCAGCAGTTACCGGGACAGGGTCGGGGCGGGAGGGCCCGGAGAGCAGTTCTTC.

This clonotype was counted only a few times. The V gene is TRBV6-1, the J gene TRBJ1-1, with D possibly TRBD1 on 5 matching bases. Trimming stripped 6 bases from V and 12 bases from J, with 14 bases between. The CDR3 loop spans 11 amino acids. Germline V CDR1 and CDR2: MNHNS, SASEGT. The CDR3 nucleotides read TGTGCCAGCAGATCCGGGACGAGAACTTTCTTT. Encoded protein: CASRSGTRTFF.

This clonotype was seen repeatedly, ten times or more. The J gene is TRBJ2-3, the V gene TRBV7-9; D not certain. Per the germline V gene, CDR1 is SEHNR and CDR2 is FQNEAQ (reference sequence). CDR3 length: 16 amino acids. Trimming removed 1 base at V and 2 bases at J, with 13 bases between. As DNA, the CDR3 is TGTGCCAGCAGCTTAGATGGCAGGACCCTCACAGATACGCAGTATTTT. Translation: CASSLDGRTLTDTQYF.

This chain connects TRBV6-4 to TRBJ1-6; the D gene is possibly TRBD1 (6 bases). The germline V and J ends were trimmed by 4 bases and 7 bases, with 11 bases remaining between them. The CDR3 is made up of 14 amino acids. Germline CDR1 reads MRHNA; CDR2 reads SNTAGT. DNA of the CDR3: TGTGCCAGCAGTGTTGGGGGCGCGAATTCACCCCTCCACTTT. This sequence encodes CASSVGGANSPLHF.

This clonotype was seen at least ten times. The CDR3 region has the DNA TGTGCCAGCTCACCACTGGAGACAGATACGCAGTATTTT. Translating gives CASSPLETDTQYF. The genes are TRBV18 and TRBJ2-3, with D unresolved. This CDR3 spans 13 amino acids. V was pared by 1 base and J by 3 bases, with 5 bases between. Germline V gene data show CDR1 as KGHSH and CDR2 as LQKENI.

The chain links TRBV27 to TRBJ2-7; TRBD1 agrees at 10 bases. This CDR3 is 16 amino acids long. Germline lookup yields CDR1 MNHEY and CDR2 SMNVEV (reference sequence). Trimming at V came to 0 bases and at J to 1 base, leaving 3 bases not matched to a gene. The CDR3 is CASSLSRGQGSYEQYF. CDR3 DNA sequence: TGTGCCAGCAGTTTATCCAGGGGACAGGGGTCCTACGAGCAGTACTTC.

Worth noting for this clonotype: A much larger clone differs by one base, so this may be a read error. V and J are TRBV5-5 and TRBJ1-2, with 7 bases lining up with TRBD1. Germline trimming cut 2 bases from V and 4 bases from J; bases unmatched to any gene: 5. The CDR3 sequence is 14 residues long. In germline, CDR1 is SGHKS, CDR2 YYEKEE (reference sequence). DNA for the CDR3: TGTGCCAGCAGCTTAGACAGGGCCCGCTATGGCTACACCTTC. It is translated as CASSLDRARYGYTF.